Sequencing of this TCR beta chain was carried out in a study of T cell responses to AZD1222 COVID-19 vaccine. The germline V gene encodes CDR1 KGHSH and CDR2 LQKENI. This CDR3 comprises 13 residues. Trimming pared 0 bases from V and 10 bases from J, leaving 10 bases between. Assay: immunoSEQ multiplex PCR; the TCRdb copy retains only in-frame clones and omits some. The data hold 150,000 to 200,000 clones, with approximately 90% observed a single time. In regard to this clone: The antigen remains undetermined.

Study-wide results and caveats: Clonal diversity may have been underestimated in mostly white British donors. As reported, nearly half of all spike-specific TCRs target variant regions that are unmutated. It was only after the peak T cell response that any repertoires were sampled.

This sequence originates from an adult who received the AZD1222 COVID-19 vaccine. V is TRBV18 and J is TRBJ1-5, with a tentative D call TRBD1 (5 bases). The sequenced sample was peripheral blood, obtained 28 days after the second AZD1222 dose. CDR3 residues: CASSPPSGTPQHF. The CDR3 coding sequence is TGTGCCAGCTCACCACCGTCCGGGACTCCCCAGCATTTT.